One and the same sample provided the 17 T cell receptor beta chains below, sequenced in a study of immune cell composition in non-small cell lung cancer. Produced via immunoSEQ multiplex PCR; TCRdb's table is partial and in-frame only. The profile shows approximately 13,000 clones, 81% of them singletons. The sequenced sample was lung tumor tissue. The source is a human donor with non-small cell lung cancer.

The chain uses TRBV11-2 and TRBJ2-3, with 12 nucleotides matching TRBD2. The CDR3 has 18 residues. V lost 0 bases to trimming and J lost 2 bases; unmatched junction nucleotides: 6. The germline V gene has CDR1 SGHAT and CDR2 FQNNGV. The CDR3 DNA follows: TGTGCCAGCAGCTTAGAACTAGCGGGAGGAGCCCCCACAGATACGCAGTATTTT. It codes for CASSLELAGGAPTDTQYF.

V and J are TRBV28 and TRBJ2-1; TRBD2 matches at 8 bases. V was pared by 5 bases and J by 8 bases, with 8 bases of the junction left unmatched. The CDR3 is 14 residues long. Per germline, CDR1 MDHEN and CDR2 SYDVKM. This CDR3 reads CASSLRGRRYEQFF. DNA for the CDR3: TGTGCCAGCAGTCTCCGCGGGAGGCGGTATGAGCAGTTCTTC.

The chain combines TRBV7-9 with TRBJ2-3; 9 bases are shared with TRBD1. The length of the CDR3 is 15 residues. The germline gives CDR1 SEHNR, CDR2 FQNEAQ (reference sequence). Unmatched junction bases numbered 3, after V lost 1 base and J lost 4 bases. The CDR3 spells CASSLGRQGADTQYF. CDR3 sequence (DNA): TGTGCCAGCAGCTTAGGGAGACAGGGGGCAGATACGCAGTATTTT.

This clone came up a few times. The genes are TRBV11-2 and TRBJ1-1, with D perhaps matching TRBD1 (5 bases). This CDR3 region has 14 residues. V lost 4 bases, J lost 1 base, and 10 bases lay in between. Looked up from germline, CDR1 is SGHAT and CDR2 is FQNNGV. This CDR3 reads CASSWDGGNTEAFF. In nucleotides, the CDR3 is TGTGCCAGCAGCTGGGACGGTGGGAACACTGAAGCTTTCTTT.

For the CDR3, the DNA is TGTGCCAGTACCCCAGGGACAGCTGGGGGTGAAAAACTGTTTTTT. Translating it yields CASTPGTAGGEKLFF. This chain connects TRBV19 to TRBJ1-4, with 7 bases fitting TRBD1. The CDR3 consists of 15 residues. Per germline, CDR1 LNHDA and CDR2 SQIVND (reference sequence). Trimming cost V 7 bases and J 7 bases; bases outside gene matches: 12.

This chain links TRBV5-1 with TRBJ1-1; 9 positions match TRBD1. From germline, CDR1 is SGHRS and CDR2 YFSETQ. This CDR3 region has 14 residues. Trimming removed 4 bases from V and 3 bases from J; junction bases left unmatched: 4. The CDR3 DNA sequence: TGCGCCAGCAGCCCGGGACAGGGATACACTGAAGCTTTCTTT. Translated, it gives CASSPGQGYTEAFF.

The chain combines TRBV5-6 with TRBJ1-1, with D possibly matching TRBD1 (6 bases). The CDR3 sequence is 14 residues long. V lost 4 bases to trimming and J lost 1 base, with 11 bases between them. Germline V gene lookup returns CDR1 SGHDT and CDR2 YYEEEE. The CDR3, as DNA: TGTGCCAGCAGCAGGGGGACTTCGAACACTGAAGCTTTCTTT. Translation: CASSRGTSNTEAFF.

The rearrangement joins TRBV30 to TRBJ1-2; no reliable D call. The germline V gene encodes CDR1 GTSNPN and CDR2 SVGIG (reference sequence). This CDR3 region has 12 residues. Trimming removed 2 bases from V and 6 bases from J, with 10 bases in between. CDR3 DNA: TGTGCCTGGAGTATTCAGGCTAATGGCTACACCTTC. The encoded protein is CAWSIQANGYTF.

The genes are TRBV5-5 and TRBJ1-6, with 8 bases fitting TRBD1. V gave up 4 bases and J gave up 4 bases; unmatched junction bases: 7. There are 16 residues in the CDR3. Germline assignment: CDR1 SGHKS and CDR2 YYEKEE (reference sequence). The CDR3 spells CASSRSGQGYNSPLHF. The CDR3 region has the DNA TGTGCCAGCAGCCGTTCTGGACAGGGATATAATTCACCCCTCCACTTT.

The chain is built from TRBV11-3 and TRBJ2-2, with 8 positions matching TRBD2. The CDR3 extends over 17 amino acids. Per germline, CDR1 SGHNT and CDR2 YENEEA. The trim removed 0 bases at V and 4 bases at J, leaving 7 bases unmatched. CDR3: CASSLDFSSGSTGELFF. The CDR3 bases are TGTGCCAGCAGCTTAGATTTCTCTAGCGGGTCCACCGGGGAGCTGTTTTTT.

This rearrangement joins TRBV7-3 to TRBJ2-2, with 11 positions matching TRBD2. Trimming at V came to 5 bases and at J to 6 bases, leaving 11 bases not matched to a gene. CDR1 is SGHTA, CDR2 FQGTGA, per germline. The CDR3 length is 17 residues. CDR3 in amino acids: CASSPTVSGRASGELFF. Here the CDR3 DNA reads TGTGCCAGCAGCCCGACGGTTAGCGGGAGGGCCTCCGGGGAGCTGTTTTTT.

This clone occurred a few times. The CDR3 protein is CASSEQSTGHYGYTF. CDR3 DNA sequence: TGTGCCAGCAGTGAACAGTCCACCGGGCACTATGGCTACACCTTC. V and J are TRBV6-1 and TRBJ1-2, with D hard to call. Trimming pared 2 bases from V and 3 bases from J, leaving 13 bases between. Per germline, CDR1 MNHNS and CDR2 SASEGT. This CDR3 has 15 amino acids.

The genes are TRBV2 and TRBJ2-2, with D tentatively TRBD2 (5 bases). CDR1 and CDR2 (germline): SNHLY, FYNNEI. Trimming left V 6 bases short and J 2 bases short, with 10 bases between. This CDR3 is built from 14 residues. CDR3: CASSSRGNTGELFF. DNA of the CDR3: TGTGCCAGCAGCTCACGGGGAAACACCGGGGAGCTGTTTTTT.

This chain uses TRBV5-1 with TRBJ2-5, with TRBD1 matching 8 bases. Germline CDR1 reads SGHRS; CDR2 reads YFSETQ. The CDR3 is 16 residues long. V lost 6 bases, J lost 4 bases, and 14 bases stayed unmatched. CDR3 amino acids: CASTLQGAVIGETQYF. DNA for the CDR3: TGCGCCAGCACCCTCCAGGGGGCTGTTATTGGAGAGACCCAGTACTTC.

The J gene is TRBJ1-6, the V gene TRBV5-1, with TRBD1 matching 7 bases. J was trimmed by 6 bases and V by 0 bases; bases with no gene match: 3. Germline-derived CDR1 and CDR2 are SGHRS and YFSETQ. This CDR3 has 15 residues. CDR3 amino acids: CASSLADRVNSPLHF. Written as DNA, the CDR3 is TGCGCCAGCAGCTTGGCTGACAGGGTTAATTCACCCCTCCACTTT.

This sequence joins TRBV27 and TRBJ2-5, with TRBD2 matching over 7 bases. The germline V gene encodes CDR1 MNHEY and CDR2 SMNVEV (reference sequence). CDR3 size: 12 residues. V lost 7 bases to trimming and J lost 7 bases; unmatched junction nucleotides: 6. The DNA of the CDR3 is TGTGCCAGCATGGGGAGGGTCGGGACCCAGTACTTC. This gives the protein CASMGRVGTQYF.

The CDR3 sequence: CASSLDPAITNEQFF. CDR3 nucleotides: TGTGCCAGCAGCTTAGATCCGGCCATAACCAATGAGCAGTTCTTC. The chain couples TRBV13 to TRBJ2-1; no firm D call. Per the germline V gene, CDR1 is PRHDT and CDR2 is FYEKMQ (reference sequence). CDR3 size: 15 residues. V dropped 1 base and J dropped 6 bases, with 13 bases sitting between them.